The clone carrying this T cell receptor (beta chain) has a handful of counts. Its target is not known. Trimming took 2 bases from V and 4 from J; bases not matched to a gene: 13. CDR3 length: 17 amino acids. This record comes from a study of CD39 and CD103 CD8 tumor-infiltrating T cells. Findings and caveats of the study: Compared with DN, SP and blood memory CD8, DP TILs appeared more oligoclonal.

Genomic DNA came from approximately 10,000 to 100,000 sorted cells per subset. Sequenced by immunoSEQ multiplex PCR; TCRdb stores in-frame clones only, minus some. The sample carries 2,500 to 3,500 clones, approximately 83% recorded once. Patients were not receiving therapy at sample collection. This chain uses TRBV5-3 with TRBJ2-3; 7 bases match TRBD1. Being an ORF, TRBV5-3 has a function that is uncertain. The sequenced sample was CD39- CD103- CD8+ T cells sorted from the tumor. Sample subset: CD103-CD39- double-negative CD45RA- CD8 T cells. The TCR originated in a human donor with head and neck squamous cell carcinoma. For the CDR3, the DNA is TGTGCCAGAAGCTTATGCAGGGGGAACCACACGCCAGATACGCAGTATTTT. As protein: CARSLCRGNHTPDTQYF.